Shown below are 23 T cell receptor beta chains from a single sample sequenced in a study of control samples from healthy donors and cancer patients. Using immunoSEQ multiplex PCR, the repertoire was profiled, and TCRdb retains in-frame clones only, with some absent. This sample has over 85,000 clones, with around 87% found just once. The material sequenced was PBMCs. These receptors were obtained from a woman in her fifties or sixties with lung cancer.

The V call is TRBV7-9, the J call TRBJ1-5; a weak D match, TRBD1 (5 bases). The CDR3 loop spans 15 amino acids. Germline V gives CDR1 SEHNR, CDR2 FQNEAQ (reference sequence). V lost 4 bases, J lost 3 bases, and 13 bases lay in between. CDR3 nucleotides: TGTGCCAGCAGCTCGCCGGGACGGGTCAATCAGCCCCAGCATTTT. Translation: CASSSPGRVNQPQHF.

The rearrangement uses TRBV3-1 (or the pseudogene TRBV3-2) and TRBJ2-7, with D unclear. Trimming removed 5 bases from V and 4 bases from J, with 6 bases in between. The CDR3 has 11 amino acids. Germline loops: CDR1 LGHDT, CDR2 YNNKEL (reference sequence). The CDR3 spells CASSGFYEQYF. The CDR3, as DNA: TGTGCCAGCAGCGGGTTTTACGAGCAGTACTTC.

This chain joins TRBV12-3 or TRBV12-4 and TRBJ1-4, with D unresolved. Trimming stripped 1 base from V and 8 bases from J, with 8 bases between. The CDR3 is 13 residues long. The CDR3 reads CASSLGIGEKLFF. The CDR3 region has the DNA TGTGCCAGCAGTTTAGGAATCGGAGAAAAACTGTTTTTT.

The V and J genes are TRBV9 and TRBJ2-6; 8 bases fit TRBD1. Germline CDR1 SGDLS, CDR2 YYNGEE. The CDR3 is 23 amino acids. The V gene end was trimmed by 3 bases and the J gene end by 0 bases; junction bases not matched to a gene: 23. The chain's CDR3 is CASSAPSMGDPGGLGSGANVLTF. The DNA for the CDR3 is TGTGCCAGCAGCGCCCCTAGTATGGGGGACCCAGGGGGCTTGGGCTCTGGGGCCAACGTCCTGACTTTC.

The chain carries TRBV7-9 and TRBJ2-7, with 11 bases matching TRBD1. The ends lost 5 bases at V and 1 base at J; junction bases unmatched: 4. This CDR3 is built from 15 residues. Germline values: CDR1 SEHNR, CDR2 FQNEAQ (reference sequence). CDR3 loop: CASSRGQGASYEQYF. The CDR3 nucleotides read TGTGCCAGCAGCCGAGGACAGGGGGCTTCCTACGAGCAGTACTTC.

The chain recombines TRBV3-1 (or the pseudogene TRBV3-2) with TRBJ2-6; 11 bases align to TRBD1. V lost 4 bases and J lost 3; bases outside the gene matches: 5. The CDR3 runs 17 residues. The germline CDR1 and CDR2 sequences are LGHDT and YNNKEL (reference sequence). Written as DNA, the CDR3 is TGTGCCAGCAGCCGTCGGACAGGGGGCATTGGGGCCAACGTCCTGACTTTC. It encodes CASSRRTGGIGANVLTF.

The genes are TRBV12-5 and TRBJ2-3; no definite D call. The V gene's germline CDR1 is LGHNT and CDR2 FRNRAP. Trimming left V 0 bases short and J 5 bases short, with 6 bases between. This CDR3 has 13 residues. The CDR3 protein is CASGLVVEDTQYF. For the CDR3, the DNA is TGTGCTAGTGGTTTGGTGGTAGAAGATACGCAGTATTTT.

The chain carries TRBV11-3 and TRBJ2-1; 8 bases are shared with TRBD1. The V segment lost 7 bases and the J segment 0 bases; nucleotides outside the gene matches: 8. The CDR3 consists of 16 residues. Germline V gene data show CDR1 as SGHNT and CDR2 as YENEEA. The DNA of the CDR3 is TGTGCCAGCACCCGTCGACAGGGGAGCTCCTACAATGAGCAGTTCTTC. This translates into CASTRRQGSSYNEQFF.

This clone was recorded only once. The rearrangement joins TRBV2 to TRBJ1-4, with no clear D. The CDR3 runs to 10 residues. The germline V gene has CDR1 SNHLY and CDR2 FYNNEI. Trimming left V 6 bases short and J 5 bases short, with 1 base between. The CDR3 nucleotides are TGTGCCAGCAGAAATGAAAAACTGTTTTTT. Translation gives CASRNEKLFF.

The V call is TRBV5-8, the J call TRBJ1-4; D not resolved. CDR3 length equals 16 residues. The V and J ends lost 5 bases and 8 bases respectively, with 22 bases between them. Germline CDR1 reads SGHTS; CDR2 reads YDEGEE. CDR3 loop: CASSLNVVTVGEKLFF. The CDR3 coding sequence is TGTGCCAGCAGTCTTAATGTAGTCACAGTAGGCGAAAAACTGTTTTTT. The full variable domain, with the rest looked up from reference TRBV5-8 and TRBJ1-4, is EAGVTQSPTHLIKTRGQQATLRCSPISGHTSVYWYQQALGLGLQFLLWYDEGEERNRGNFPPRFSGRQFPNYSSELNVNALELEDSALYLCASSLNVVTVGEKLFFGSGTQLSVL.

The chain combines TRBV5-1 with TRBJ1-2, with D perhaps matching TRBD1 (5 bases). The CDR3 runs 15 residues. Germline V lookup: CDR1 SGHRS, CDR2 YFSETQ. Deletions cut 6 bases from V and 0 bases from J, with 15 bases between. The CDR3 spells CASKPWDGTNYGYTF. DNA of the CDR3: TGCGCCAGCAAACCGTGGGACGGAACTAACTATGGCTACACCTTC.

The genes are TRBV6-2 or TRBV6-3 and TRBJ1-2, with D hard to call. The CDR3 extends over 13 amino acids. Trimming cost V 2 bases and J 6 bases, with 10 bases left between them. The germline gives CDR1 MNHEY, CDR2 SVGEGT. The CDR3 bases are TGTGCCAGCAGTTACGCCGTGCTTAATGGCTACACCTTC. Its translation is CASSYAVLNGYTF.

The J gene is TRBJ1-3, the V gene TRBV5-4, with TRBD1 matching over 7 bases. CDR1 is SGHNT, CDR2 YYREEE, per germline (reference sequence). The junction had 3 bases not matched to a gene; V was cut back by 3 bases and J by 0 bases. The length of the CDR3 is 15 residues. This CDR3 is CASSSQGNSGNTIYF. DNA for the CDR3: TGTGCCAGCAGCTCACAGGGGAACTCTGGAAACACCATATATTTT.

This sequence joins TRBV29-1 and TRBJ2-7; D call uncertain. Between the trimmed V and J ends, which lost 6 bases and 3 bases, there was a span of 9 bases. In germline, CDR1 is SQVTM, CDR2 ANQGSEA. The CDR3 consists of 11 residues. The CDR3 sequence: CSVILSYEQYF. Here the CDR3 DNA reads TGCAGCGTGATTCTTAGCTACGAGCAGTACTTC.

Only one count was recorded for this clone. Other nucleotide sequences from this sample produce the same CDR3. The chain links TRBV5-1 to TRBJ1-2; the D gene is possibly TRBD1 (5 bases). Germline V CDR1 and CDR2: SGHRS, YFSETQ. This CDR3 region has 13 residues. With 1 base removed from V and 2 bases from J, the gap between germline ends came to 6 bases. The CDR3, as DNA: TGCGCCAGCAGCTTGTCAGGGAACTATGGCTACACCTTC. It translates to CASSLSGNYGYTF.

The J gene is TRBJ2-1, the V gene TRBV4-1; either TRBD1 or TRBD2 may fit D (5 bases each). The V end lost 1 base, the J end lost 4 bases, and 14 bases lay between the germline ends. CDR3 length: 16 amino acids. Per the germline V gene, CDR1 is MGHRA and CDR2 is YSYEKL. CDR3 region: CASSQGAGSPYNEQFF. As DNA, the CDR3 is TGCGCCAGCAGCCAAGGAGCAGGGAGTCCGTACAATGAGCAGTTCTTC.

The V and J genes are TRBV12-5 and TRBJ1-5, with 10 bases matching TRBD1. Losses at the gene ends were 1 base for V and 7 bases for J; bases not matched to a gene: 1. CDR1 LGHNT and CDR2 FRNRAP come from the germline V gene. CDR3 size: 14 residues. The CDR3 loop is CASGLGQGAQPQHF. The CDR3 DNA reads as TGTGCTAGTGGTTTGGGACAGGGGGCCCAGCCCCAGCATTTT.

Only one count was recorded for this clone. The rearrangement links TRBV19 to TRBJ2-1, with a weak D call TRBD1 (5 bases). V lost 5 bases and J 6 bases, leaving 11 bases between the germline ends. CDR3 length: 13 amino acids. Germline V lookup: CDR1 LNHDA, CDR2 SQIVND (reference sequence). CDR3: CASSSGQLNEQFF. The CDR3 DNA follows: TGTGCCAGTAGTTCCGGACAACTCAATGAGCAGTTCTTC.

The rearrangement joins TRBV18 to TRBJ1-2; 9 nucleotides match TRBD1. Trimming took 4 bases from V and 0 from J; bases not matched to a gene: 6. Germline V gene lookup returns CDR1 KGHSH and CDR2 LQKENI. The CDR3 has 16 residues. The CDR3 DNA reads as TGTGCCAGCTCACGGGACAGGGTAGACGCTAACTATGGCTACACCTTC. Translation gives CASSRDRVDANYGYTF.

This chain uses TRBV27 with TRBJ1-2; unclear D gene. CDR1 MNHEY and CDR2 SMNVEV come from the germline V gene (reference sequence). The CDR3 spans 14 residues. With 4 bases removed from V and 0 bases from J, the gap between germline ends came to 9 bases. The CDR3 protein is CASSSRAANYGYTF. As DNA, the CDR3 is TGTGCCAGCAGTTCAAGGGCGGCTAACTATGGCTACACCTTC.

DNA for the CDR3: TGTGCCAGCAGGGCGGCAGGGGCCCTTCTTAGGCAGTACTTC. Encoded protein: CASRAAGALLRQYF. This chain connects TRBV6-5 to TRBJ2-7, with a weak D call TRBD1 (6 bases). The germline V gene encodes CDR1 MNHEY and CDR2 SVGAGI. This CDR3 is 14 amino acids long. The V gene lost 6 bases and the J gene lost 9 bases, with 21 bases spanning the gap.

The chain is built from TRBV6-1 and TRBJ2-5; 7 bases match TRBD1. The CDR3 is 15 amino acids. The junction had 4 bases not matched to a gene; V was cut back by 2 bases and J by 1 base. CDR1 and CDR2 (germline): MNHNS, SASEGT. CDR3 region: CASSEWDSPQETQYF. In nucleotides, the CDR3 is TGTGCCAGCAGTGAATGGGACAGCCCCCAAGAGACCCAGTACTTC.

This chain joins TRBV3-1 (or the pseudogene TRBV3-2) and TRBJ2-5; D not resolved. The DNA end is more similar to TRBJ2-7, so the J call may be wrong. CDR3 size: 14 residues. CDR1 LGHDT and CDR2 YNNKEL come from the germline V gene (reference sequence). The CDR3 here is CASSQEVSSYEQYF. The DNA for the CDR3 is TGTGCCAGCAGCCAAGAAGTGTCCTCCTACGAGCAGTACTTC.